These T cell receptor beta chains were read from a single sample in a study of blood T cell repertoires in COVID-19. Clones were read by immunoSEQ multiplex PCR, and TCRdb kept only the in-frame ones, dropping some. The table records 55,000 to 70,000 clones, about 81% of them present only once. The specimen sequenced was peripheral blood. These TCRs come from a woman in her fifties or sixties with acute or convalescent COVID-19. Each CDR3 is given with its conserved first and last residue. The D gene is left open where the match is weak. Size tells how often a clone was seen (once, few, many) or the class of an expanded clone, and some rows leave it out.

- | TRBD2 | TRBJ2-3 | TRBV2 | TGTGCCAGCACTTTAGCGGGGACAGATACGCAGTATTTT | CASTLAGTDTQYF
few | - | TRBJ1-2 | TRBV9 | TGTGCCAGCAGCGTAGCAAGTTCCCTAAACTATGGCTACACCTTC | CASSVASSLNYGYTF
- | TRBD1 | TRBJ1-4 | TRBV5-6 | TGTGCCAGCAGCTTCGGGGACAGAGAAAAACTGTTTTTT | CASSFGDREKLFF
- | - | TRBJ1-5 | TRBV5-4 | TGTGCCAGCAGCTTGGGCGGCAGTAATAATCAGCCCCAGCATTTT | CASSLGGSNNQPQHF
- | - | TRBJ2-7 | TRBV4-1 | TGCGCCAGCAGCCTTCCTAAGGACCCGGGGAGGCTCTACGAGCAGTACTTC | CASSLPKDPGRLYEQYF
- | - | TRBJ2-1 | TRBV7-2 | TGTGCCAGCAGGCTAAACGGTGAGCAGTTCTTC | CASRLNGEQFF
- | - | TRBJ1-2 | TRBV2 | TGTGCCACCGGGGGGGGAAACTATGGCTACACCTTC | CATGGGNYGYTF
few | - | TRBJ1-2 | TRBV5-1 | TGCGCCAGCAGCTTCGACGCACCCGGGATTTCCGACTTC | CASSFDAPGISDF
- | - | TRBJ1-1 | TRBV7-2 | TGTGCCAGCAGCCAGTATGTATCGTCTGAAGCTTTCTTT | CASSQYVSSEAFF
- | TRBD1 | TRBJ1-4 | TRBV5-5 | TGTGCCAGCAGCTTGACAGGGGGTGAAAAACTGTTTTTT | CASSLTGGEKLFF
- | TRBD1 | TRBJ1-4 | TRBV6-1 | TGTGCCAGCAGTGGGGGACAGGCGTTGATGAGTGAAAAACTGTTTTTT | CASSGGQALMSEKLFF
- | TRBD1 | TRBJ1-4 | TRBV11-2 | TGTGCCAGCAGCCTCGGGACAGCGATTGAAAAACTGTTTTTT | CASSLGTAIEKLFF
- | - | TRBJ1-3 | TRBV7-9 | TGTGCCAGCAGCTTAGCGCACAGGGATGGTGGAAACACCATATATTTT | CASSLAHRDGGNTIYF
- | - | TRBJ1-2 | TRBV5-5 | TGTGCCAGCAGCTTGGGGACAGTCTATGGCTACACCTTC | CASSLGTVYGYTF
- | - | TRBJ1-2 | TRBV11-2 | TGTGCCAGCAGCTTAGGGTCGACAGCTAACTATGGCTACACCTTC | CASSLGSTANYGYTF
- | TRBD1 | TRBJ1-1 | TRBV5-1 | TGCGCCAGCAGCACCCGGACAGGGGTGAACACTGAAGCTTTCTTT | CASSTRTGVNTEAFF
- | - | TRBJ1-2 | TRBV30 | TGTGCCTGGAGTCCCGACAGAATCTATGGCTACACCTTC | CAWSPDRIYGYTF
once | TRBD2 | TRBJ2-3 | TRBV30 | TGTGCCTGGATCCCGCCAGCGGGGGGAATAGATACGCAGTATTTT | CAWIPPAGGIDTQYF
- | - | TRBJ1-5 | TRBV18 | TGTGCCAGCTCTCTCGAAGGGGGCAATCAGCCCCAGCATTTT | CASSLEGGNQPQHF
- | - | TRBJ1-1 | TRBV30 | TGTGCCTGGACAGGGTCGGCTACTGAAGCTTTCTTT | CAWTGSATEAFF
few | TRBD1 | TRBJ1-1 | TRBV7-3 | TGTGCCAGCAGCTCGGGACAGCAAGGGGCTGAAGCTTTCTTT | CASSSGQQGAEAFF
few | - | TRBJ2-7 | TRBV6-1 | TGTGCCAGCAGTGAATCAGACTCCTACGAGCAGTACTTC | CASSESDSYEQYF